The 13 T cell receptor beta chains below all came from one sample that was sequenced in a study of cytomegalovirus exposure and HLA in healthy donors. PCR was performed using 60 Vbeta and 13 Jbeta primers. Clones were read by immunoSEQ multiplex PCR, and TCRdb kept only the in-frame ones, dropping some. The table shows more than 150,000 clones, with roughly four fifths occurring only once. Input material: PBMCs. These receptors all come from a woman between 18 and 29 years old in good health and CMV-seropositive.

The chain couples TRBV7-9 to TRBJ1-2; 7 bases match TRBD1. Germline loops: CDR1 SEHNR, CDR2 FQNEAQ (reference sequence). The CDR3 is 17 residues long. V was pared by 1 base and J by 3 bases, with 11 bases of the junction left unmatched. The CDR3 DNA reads TGTGCCAGCAGCTTAGACCGGACAGGAGAGGGCTACTATGGCTACACCTTC. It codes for CASSLDRTGEGYYGYTF.

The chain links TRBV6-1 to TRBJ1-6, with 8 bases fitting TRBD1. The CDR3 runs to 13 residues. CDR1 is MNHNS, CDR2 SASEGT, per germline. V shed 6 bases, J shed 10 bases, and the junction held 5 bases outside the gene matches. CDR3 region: CASSGQGNSPLHF. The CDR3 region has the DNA TGTGCCAGCAGCGGACAGGGTAACTCACCCCTCCACTTT.

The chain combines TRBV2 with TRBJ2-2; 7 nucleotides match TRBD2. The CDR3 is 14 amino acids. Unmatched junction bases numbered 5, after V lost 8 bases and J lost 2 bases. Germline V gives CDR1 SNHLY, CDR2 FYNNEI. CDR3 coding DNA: TGTGCCAGCCGAGCGGGGAGAAACACCGGGGAGCTGTTTTTT. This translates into CASRAGRNTGELFF.

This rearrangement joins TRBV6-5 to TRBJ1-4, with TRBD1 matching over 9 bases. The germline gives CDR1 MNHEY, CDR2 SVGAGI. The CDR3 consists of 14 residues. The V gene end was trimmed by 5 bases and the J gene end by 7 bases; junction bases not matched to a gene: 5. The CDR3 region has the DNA TGTGCCAGCAGTAAGGACAGGGGCACTGAAAAACTGTTTTTT. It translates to CASSKDRGTEKLFF.

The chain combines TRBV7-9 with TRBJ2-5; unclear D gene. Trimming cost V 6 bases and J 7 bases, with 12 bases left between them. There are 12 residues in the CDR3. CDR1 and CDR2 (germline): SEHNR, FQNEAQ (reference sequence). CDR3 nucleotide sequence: TGTGCCAGCAGTCCGACACGTGGGACCCAGTACTTC. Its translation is CASSPTRGTQYF.

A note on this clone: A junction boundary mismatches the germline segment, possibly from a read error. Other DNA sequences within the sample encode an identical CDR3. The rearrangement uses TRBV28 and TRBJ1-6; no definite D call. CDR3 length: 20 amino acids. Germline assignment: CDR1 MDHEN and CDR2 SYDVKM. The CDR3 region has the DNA TGTGCCAGCAGTCTCGACCTCCACGAGGACTCTAGCTCCTATAATTCCCCCCTCCACTTT. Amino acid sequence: CASSLDLHEDSSSYNSPLHF.

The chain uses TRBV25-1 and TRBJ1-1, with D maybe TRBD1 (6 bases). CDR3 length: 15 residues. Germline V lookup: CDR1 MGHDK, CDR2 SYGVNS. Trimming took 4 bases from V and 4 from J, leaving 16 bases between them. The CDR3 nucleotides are TGTGCCAGCAGTGCTCCAGGGGCCTACCCCACTGAAGCTTTCTTT. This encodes CASSAPGAYPTEAFF.

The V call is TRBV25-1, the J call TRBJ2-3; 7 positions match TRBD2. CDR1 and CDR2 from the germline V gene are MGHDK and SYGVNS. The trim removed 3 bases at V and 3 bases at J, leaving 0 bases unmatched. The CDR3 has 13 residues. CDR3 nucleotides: TGTGCCAGCAGTGACGGGGGGACAGATACGCAGTATTTT. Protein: CASSDGGTDTQYF.

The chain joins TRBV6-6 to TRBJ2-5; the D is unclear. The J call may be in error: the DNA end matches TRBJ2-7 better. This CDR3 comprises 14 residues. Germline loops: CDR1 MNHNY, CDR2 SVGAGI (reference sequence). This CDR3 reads CASSSPTNRYEQYF. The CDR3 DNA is TGTGCCAGCAGTTCGCCTACCAACCGGTACGAGCAGTACTTC.

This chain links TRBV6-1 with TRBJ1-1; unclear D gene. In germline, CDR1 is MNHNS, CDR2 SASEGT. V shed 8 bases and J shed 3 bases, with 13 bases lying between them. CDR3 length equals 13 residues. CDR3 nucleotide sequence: TGTGCCAGCTCCCCCCCGGGGTACACTGAAGCTTTCTTT. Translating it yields CASSPPGYTEAFF.

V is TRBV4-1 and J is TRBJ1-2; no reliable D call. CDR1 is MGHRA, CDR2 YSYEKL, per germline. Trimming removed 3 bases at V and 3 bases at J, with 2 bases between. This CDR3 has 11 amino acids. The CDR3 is CASSHYYGYTF. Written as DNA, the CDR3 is TGCGCCAGCAGCCACTACTATGGCTACACCTTC.

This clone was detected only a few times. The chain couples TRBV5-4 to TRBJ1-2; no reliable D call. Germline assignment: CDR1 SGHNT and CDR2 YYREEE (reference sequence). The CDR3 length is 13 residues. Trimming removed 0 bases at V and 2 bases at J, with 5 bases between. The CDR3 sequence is CASSLAENYGYTF. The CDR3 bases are TGTGCCAGCAGCTTGGCAGAAAACTATGGCTACACCTTC.

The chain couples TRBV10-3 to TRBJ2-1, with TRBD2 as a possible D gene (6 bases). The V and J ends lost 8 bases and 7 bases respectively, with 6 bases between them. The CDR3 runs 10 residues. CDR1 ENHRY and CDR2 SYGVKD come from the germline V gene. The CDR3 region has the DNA TGTGCCATCGGGGGGAATGAGCAGTTCTTC. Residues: CAIGGNEQFF.